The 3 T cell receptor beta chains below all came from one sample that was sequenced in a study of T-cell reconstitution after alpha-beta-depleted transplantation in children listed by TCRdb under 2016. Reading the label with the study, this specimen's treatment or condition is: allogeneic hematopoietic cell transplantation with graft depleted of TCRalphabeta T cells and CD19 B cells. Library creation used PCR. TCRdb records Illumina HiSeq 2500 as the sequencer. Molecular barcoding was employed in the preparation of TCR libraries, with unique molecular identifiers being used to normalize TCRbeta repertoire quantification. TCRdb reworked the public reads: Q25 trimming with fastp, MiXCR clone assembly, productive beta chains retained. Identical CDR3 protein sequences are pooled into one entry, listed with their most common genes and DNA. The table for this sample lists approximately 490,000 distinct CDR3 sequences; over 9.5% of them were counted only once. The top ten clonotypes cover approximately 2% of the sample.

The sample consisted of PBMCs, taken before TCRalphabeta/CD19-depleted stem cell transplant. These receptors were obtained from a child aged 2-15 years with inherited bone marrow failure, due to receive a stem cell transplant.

The CDR3 is CASSQDIGTSGKFYEQYF. The CDR3 nucleotides are TGTGCCAGCAGCCAAGATATAGGGACTAGCGGGAAATTCTACGAGCAGTACTTC. This chain uses TRBV3-1 with TRBJ2-7; TRBD2 agrees at 13 bases. The CDR3 extends over 18 amino acids. Germline CDR1 and CDR2: LGHDT and YNNKEL (reference sequence). Trimming took 0 bases from V and 3 from J; bases not matched to a gene: 8.

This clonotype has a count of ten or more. The CDR3 DNA follows: TGCGCCAGCAGCTTGGGAGCGGGCTACAAAAACATTCAGTACTTC. This codes for CASSLGAGYKNIQYF. This chain joins TRBV5-1 and TRBJ2-4, with D possibly matching TRBD2 (6 bases). V was shortened by 0 bases and J by 3 bases, with 10 bases between the two germline ends. In germline, CDR1 is SGHRS, CDR2 YFSETQ. The CDR3 has 15 residues.

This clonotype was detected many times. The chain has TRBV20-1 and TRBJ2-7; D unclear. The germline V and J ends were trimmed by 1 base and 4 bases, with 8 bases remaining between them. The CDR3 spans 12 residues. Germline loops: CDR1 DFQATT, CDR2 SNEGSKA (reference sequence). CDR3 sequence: CSARGHNYEQYF. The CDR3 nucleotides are TGCAGTGCTAGAGGGCACAATTACGAGCAGTACTTC.